Presented here are 5 T cell receptor beta chains from one specimen sequenced in a study of cytomegalovirus exposure and HLA in healthy donors. Both 60 Vbeta primers and 13 Jbeta primers went into the PCR. Assay used: immunoSEQ multiplex PCR; TCRdb lists only in-frame clones, some missing. This sample yields 160,000 or so clones, of which approximately 75% are seen a single time; about 3.8% belongs to the top ten. Specimen: PBMCs. These receptors were obtained from a man aged 30-40 years in good health and CMV-seropositive.

The rearrangement joins TRBV15 to TRBJ1-5; possibly TRBD1 for D (5 bases). Germline values: CDR1 LNHNV, CDR2 YYDKDF (reference sequence). Trimming shortened V by 5 bases and J by 2 bases, and 13 bases separated the two germline ends. The CDR3 totals 15 residues. The CDR3 region is CATSLHRFGNQPQHF. The CDR3 DNA is TGTGCCACCAGCTTACACAGGTTTGGCAATCAGCCCCAGCATTTT. Based on the CDR3 plus reference TRBV15 and TRBJ1-5, the full variable domain is DAMVIQNPRYQVTQFGKPVTLSCSQTLNHNVMYWYQQKSSQAPKLLFHYYDKDFNNEADTPDNFQSRRPNTSFCFLDIRSPGLGDTAMYLCATSLHRFGNQPQHFGDGTRLSIL.

The genes are TRBV4-1 and TRBJ1-5; 7 bases map to TRBD1. Germline CDR1 MGHRA, CDR2 YSYEKL. The CDR3 length is 18 residues. Trimming removed 0 bases from V and 1 base from J; junction bases left unmatched: 9. The CDR3 region is CASSQDWAGGRSNQPQHF. CDR3 nucleotide sequence: TGCGCCAGCAGCCAAGATTGGGCAGGGGGAAGGAGCAATCAGCCCCAGCATTTT.

The rearrangement links TRBV27 to TRBJ2-3; 12 bases match TRBD2. CDR1 and CDR2 from the germline V gene are MNHEY and SMNVEV (reference sequence). The CDR3 totals 15 residues. With V trimmed by 6 bases and J by 4 bases, 5 bases remained unmatched. The CDR3 sequence is CASSQGTSGSDTQYF. CDR3 DNA: TGTGCCAGCAGCCAAGGGACTAGCGGGTCAGATACGCAGTATTTT.

The rearrangement uses TRBV7-2 and TRBJ2-7; D might be TRBD1 (7 bases). Trimming left V 0 bases short and J 3 bases short, with 12 bases between. The germline V gene has CDR1 SGHTA and CDR2 FQGNSA. The length of the CDR3 is 15 residues. The CDR3 DNA reads as TGTGCCAGCAGCTTAGCGGGGGGACAGCTCTACGAGCAGTACTTC. Amino acids: CASSLAGGQLYEQYF.

The J gene is TRBJ1-1, the V gene TRBV5-5; D remains ambiguous. Per germline, CDR1 SGHKS and CDR2 YYEKEE (reference sequence). CDR3 length: 12 residues. Trimming removed 2 bases at V and 3 bases at J, with 5 bases between. CDR3 coding DNA: TGTGCCAGCAGCTTTTTAGACACTGAAGCTTTCTTT. Its protein is CASSFLDTEAFF. Using reference TRBV5-5 and TRBJ1-1 for the parts outside the CDR3, the full variable domain is DAGVTQSPTHLIKTRGQQVTLRCSPISGHKSVSWYQQVLGQGPQFIFQYYEKEERGRGNFPDRFSARQFPNYSSELNVNALLLGDSALYLCASSFLDTEAFFGQGTRLTVV.